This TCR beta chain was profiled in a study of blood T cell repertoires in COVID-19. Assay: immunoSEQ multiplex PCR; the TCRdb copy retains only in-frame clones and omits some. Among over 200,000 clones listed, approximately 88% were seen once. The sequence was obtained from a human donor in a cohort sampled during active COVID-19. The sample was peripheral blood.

The CDR3 sequence: CATSDRTGYGYTF. DNA for the CDR3: TGTGCCACCAGTGATCGGACAGGCTATGGCTACACCTTC. The rearrangement links TRBV24-1 to TRBJ1-2, with 7 bases lining up with TRBD1. In germline, CDR1 is KGHDR, CDR2 SFDVKD. There are 13 residues in the CDR3. Losses at the gene ends were 3 bases for V and 4 bases for J; bases not matched to a gene: 1.